This is a list of T cell receptor beta chains from one sample in a study of cytomegalovirus exposure and HLA in healthy donors. Measured with immunoSEQ multiplex PCR; TCRdb has only the in-frame clones, and not every one. Of roughly 200,000 clones detected, 77% appear once; the ten largest clones hold more than 3.5%. The sample consisted of PBMCs. The receptors come from an older woman in good health and CMV-seropositive. CDR3s include the opening cysteine and the closing phenylalanine or tryptophan. Each record gives: J gene, clone size, D gene, V gene, CDR3 DNA, CDR3 protein. The D gene is left open where the match is weak. For some rows the clone size is stated as once, few or many, or as a class when expanded; others skip it.

TRBJ1-3	.	TRBD1	TRBV27	TGTGCCAGCAGTTTATCGGGGACAGTCGGAAACACCATATATTTT	CASSLSGTVGNTIYF
TRBJ1-6	.	TRBD1	TRBV11-1	TGTGCCAGCGGGGGACAGGGATTTTCACCCCTCCACTTT	CASGGQGFSPLHF
TRBJ2-2	.	TRBD2	TRBV7-8	TGTGCCAGCAGCTCTATGGCGGGAGGCGCTGGCGGGGAGCTGTTTTTT	CASSSMAGGAGGELFF
TRBJ2-4	.	TRBD1	TRBV2	TGTGCCAGCAGTAATCCGGGACAGGGGACAAACATTCAGTACTTC	CASSNPGQGTNIQYF
TRBJ2-2	once	.	TRBV7-3	TGTGCCAGCAGCAGACAGGATGCCACCGGGGAGCTGTTTTTT	CASSRQDATGELFF
TRBJ2-5	.	TRBD2	TRBV30	TGTGCCTGGAGTGTACTAGCGGGGGGGCGAGAGACCCAGTACTTC	CAWSVLAGGRETQYF
TRBJ2-1	few	.	TRBV7-9	TGTGCCAGCAGCTTATTTTCTTATGAGCAGTTCTTC	CASSLFSYEQFF
TRBJ1-3	.	.	TRBV4-2	TGTGCCAGCAGCCAAGAAACGAGGGGGGGAAACACCATATATTTT	CASSQETRGGNTIYF
TRBJ1-5	.	.	TRBV30	TGTGCCTGGGGGGCGGGGGGAAATCAGCCCCAGCATTTT	CAWGAGGNQPQHF
TRBJ1-2	.	.	TRBV4-1	TGCGCCAGCAGCCAAGACCGTATCTATGGCTACACCTTC	CASSQDRIYGYTF
TRBJ1-1	once	.	TRBV5-1	TGCGCCAGCAGCAAGGCGACAGTGAACACTGAAGCTTTCTTT	CASSKATVNTEAFF
TRBJ2-7	.	.	TRBV28	TGTGCCAGCAGTATCCCCCGGGAGCCCAAGGACTTC	CASSIPREPKDF
TRBJ2-3	.	TRBD2	TRBV30	TGTGCCTGGAGTGATGGGGTAGCGGGAGGGCCGGTGTATACGCAGTATTTT	CAWSDGVAGGPVYTQYF
TRBJ2-1	.	TRBD1	TRBV4-1	TGCGCCAGCAGCCACGGGACAGGGGGAACCTACAATGAGCAGTTCTTC	CASSHGTGGTYNEQFF
TRBJ2-7	few	.	TRBV5-1	TGCGCCAGCCAGGACTCCAGGAGCTCCTACGAGCAGTACTTC	CASQDSRSSYEQYF
TRBJ2-5	.	.	TRBV11-2	TGTGCCAGCAGCTTGTCAGGTCAAGAGACCCAGTACTTC	CASSLSGQETQYF
TRBJ2-7	.	.	TRBV15	TGTGCCACCAGCACGGAGCAGGGTGTCTCCTACGAGCAGTACTTC	CATSTEQGVSYEQYF
TRBJ1-6	.	TRBD1	TRBV7-2	TGTGCCAGCAGCCCCGGGACAGGGGGCAGTTCACCCCTCCACTTT	CASSPGTGGSSPLHF
TRBJ1-2	.	TRBD1	TRBV4-1	TGCGCCAGCAGCCAAGGGGGGACAGTCCCCTATGGCTACACCTTC	CASSQGGTVPYGYTF
TRBJ2-7	.	.	TRBV18	TGTGCCAGCTCACCACCGTCTGGAGTTACCTACGAGCAGTACTTC	CASSPPSGVTYEQYF
TRBJ2-1	.	TRBD2	TRBV14	TGTGCCAGCAGCCAGGGACTAGCGGGGTACTCCTACAATGAGCAGTTCTTC	CASSQGLAGYSYNEQFF
TRBJ2-1	once	TRBD2	TRBV27	TGTGCCAGCAGTTGGGATCTAGCGGGAGAGGGTAACAATGAGCAGTTCTTC	CASSWDLAGEGNNEQFF
TRBJ1-6	few	.	TRBV7-8	TGTGCCAGCAGCTTAGCGCAGGGAAGAAATTCACCCCTCCACTTT	CASSLAQGRNSPLHF
TRBJ2-5	.	TRBD1	TRBV18	TGTGCCAGCTCACCCGGGGACAGGGGACTTCAAGAGACCCAGTACTTC	CASSPGDRGLQETQYF
TRBJ1-1	.	.	TRBV27	TGTGCCAGCAGTTCGACAGGGAACACTGAAGCTTTCTTT	CASSSTGNTEAFF
TRBJ2-6	.	TRBD2	TRBV28	TGTGCCAGCAGTTCGACTAGCGGGGGCCTACCTGGGGCCAACGTCCTGACTTTC	CASSSTSGGLPGANVLTF
TRBJ2-7	few	TRBD1	TRBV6-5	TGTGCCAGCAGAGAGACAGGGTCCTACGAGCAGTACTTC	CASRETGSYEQYF
TRBJ2-3	.	TRBD2	TRBV7-9	TGTGCCAGTAGCTTATTCCGGGAGGGCTCAGATACGCAGTATTTT	CASSLFREGSDTQYF
TRBJ2-6	.	.	TRBV6-1	TGTGCCAGCAGTGAACCTACAGGTGGGGCCGGGGCCAACGTCCTGACTTTC	CASSEPTGGAGANVLTF
TRBJ1-4	.	TRBD1	TRBV5-1	TGCGCCAGCAGCCTACTATCGGACAGGCGTGGCGGAAAACTGTTTTTT	CASSLLSDRRGGKLFF
TRBJ1-3	few	TRBD1	TRBV7-6	TGTGCCAGCAGCTTAGGGGACAGGAGCTCTGGAAACACCATATATTTT	CASSLGDRSSGNTIYF
TRBJ1-2	.	.	TRBV28	TGTGCCAGCAGTTTCGGGGATCGAGGCTACACCTTC	CASSFGDRGYTF
TRBJ2-4	.	TRBD1	TRBV28	TGTGCCAGCAGGAGACAGGGGGCTGGATACAGTCAGTACTTC	CASRRQGAGYSQYF
TRBJ1-3	.	.	TRBV5-1	TGCGCCAGCAGCGCCCAGGGACTCTCTGGAAACACCATATATTTT	CASSAQGLSGNTIYF
TRBJ2-6	.	.	TRBV14	TGTGCCAGCAGCCAACAACTTTTTGGGGCCAACGTCCTGACTTTC	CASSQQLFGANVLTF